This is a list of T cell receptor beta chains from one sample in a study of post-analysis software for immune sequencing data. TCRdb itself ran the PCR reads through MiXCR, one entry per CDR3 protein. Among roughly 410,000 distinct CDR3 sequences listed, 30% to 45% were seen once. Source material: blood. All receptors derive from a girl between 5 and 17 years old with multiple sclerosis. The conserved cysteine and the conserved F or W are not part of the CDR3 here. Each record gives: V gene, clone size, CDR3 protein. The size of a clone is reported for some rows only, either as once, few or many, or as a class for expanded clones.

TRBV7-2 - ASSPRQGESYEQY
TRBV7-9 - ASSLATGGVAYEQY
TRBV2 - ASSERGGAGETQN
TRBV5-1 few ASSYYRTPQETQY
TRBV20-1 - SASDSPHRTEAF
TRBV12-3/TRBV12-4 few ASSYKGGGDTQY
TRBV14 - ASSPPRMGANEQF
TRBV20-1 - SAQDNQNTEAF
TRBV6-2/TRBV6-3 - ASSTTETSGLPYEQY
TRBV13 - ASSFELGQQETQY
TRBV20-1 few SAGGDNQPQH
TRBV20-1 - SARVPGQGSYEQY
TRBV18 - ASSQGENTEAF
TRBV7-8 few ASSPGQGVPYEQY
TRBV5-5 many ASSWGDRTDTQY
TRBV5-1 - ASGYGTGGDEQF
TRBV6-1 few ASTLGQGSDTQY
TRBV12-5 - ASGLLETQY
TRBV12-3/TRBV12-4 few ASTQGRTLGNEQF
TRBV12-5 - ASGPGQGSGYGYT
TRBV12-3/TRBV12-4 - ASSSYTGTQY
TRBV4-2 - ASSQVGWGAVEAF
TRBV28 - ASSLKYGYT
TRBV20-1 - SAPLQTGDYNSPLH
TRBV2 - ASSRGDNPYQETQY
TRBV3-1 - ASSSRGAGYGYT
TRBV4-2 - ASSQEATSRSGEQF
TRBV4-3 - ASSPATGPYEQY
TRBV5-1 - ASSPAGRGDNNEQF
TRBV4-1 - ASSLGFGAEAF
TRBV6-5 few ASSLGRGSGPYRADTQY
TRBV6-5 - ASSYSKNGNTEAF
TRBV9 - AGSVGGYTDTQY
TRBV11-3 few ASSLGLGYEQF
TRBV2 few ASSEALLTGYQPQH
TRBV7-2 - ASSLVAGASTDTQY
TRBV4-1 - ASSQVEREAF
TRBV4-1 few ASSQVPWLSANQPQH
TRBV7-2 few ASSKDRGPGSNQPQH
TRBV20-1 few SAGDRSNYGYT
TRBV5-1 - ASSIGLAGEGEQF
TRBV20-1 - SALRQGRAEAF
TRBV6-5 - ASRLTILSDTQY